What follows are 8 T cell receptor beta chains derived from one specimen sequenced in a study of T cell changes during pregnancy in multiple sclerosis. Clones were sequenced by immunoSEQ multiplex PCR, and TCRdb holds only the in-frame ones, with some missing. Of 50,000 to 55,000 clones in the sample, 85% to 95% were seen once. The sequencing here drew on CD4+ T cells from peripheral blood mononuclear cells, taken in the third trimester of pregnancy. These receptors were collected from a female donor with multiple sclerosis, enrolled in a pregnancy study.

The chain links TRBV4-1 to TRBJ2-1, with TRBD2 matching over 9 bases. Germline CDR1 is MGHRA and CDR2 is YSYEKL. The CDR3 is made up of 15 amino acids. Unmatched junction bases numbered 1, after V lost 4 bases and J lost 0 bases. Here the CDR3 DNA reads TGCGCCAGCAGCCCTAGCGGGGTCTCCTACAATGAGCAGTTCTTC. Protein: CASSPSGVSYNEQFF.

This clone was recorded only once. DNA for the CDR3: TGTGCCAGCAGCTTGGGGGGACTAGCGGACCTACAAGAGACCCAGTACTTC. This translates into CASSLGGLADLQETQYF. V usage is TRBV11-2 and J usage is TRBJ2-5; 11 bases match TRBD2. Losses at the gene ends were 3 bases for V and 2 bases for J; bases not matched to a gene: 8. CDR1 and CDR2 from the germline V gene are SGHAT and FQNNGV. The CDR3 has 17 residues.

The CDR3 here is CASSLGVGATGEKLFF. The CDR3 DNA reads as TGCGCCAGCAGCTTGGGAGTTGGGGCGACGGGTGAAAAACTGTTTTTT. The J gene is TRBJ1-4, the V gene TRBV5-1; maybe TRBD1 (5 bases). The V end lost 0 bases, the J end lost 7 bases, and 16 bases lay between the germline ends. This CDR3 is built from 16 residues. Looked up from germline, CDR1 is SGHRS and CDR2 is YFSETQ.

V gene TRBV6-4 combines with J gene TRBJ2-2; 9 bases align to TRBD2. The CDR3 has 17 residues. V trimming: 0 bases; J trimming: 2 bases; junction bases outside the gene matches: 4. Looked up from germline, CDR1 is MRHNA and CDR2 is SNTAGT. CDR3 protein: CASSDSEAGGNTGELFF. The CDR3, as DNA: TGTGCCAGCAGTGACTCGGAAGCGGGGGGTAACACCGGGGAGCTGTTTTTT.

This clone showed up just a few times. The gene calls are TRBV6-1 and TRBJ1-3, with D possibly being TRBD1 (5 bases). V lost 8 bases and J 5 bases, leaving 13 bases between the germline ends. This CDR3 comprises 13 residues. Per the germline V gene, CDR1 is MNHNS and CDR2 is SASEGT. This chain's CDR3 is CASARQRRNTIYF. The CDR3 DNA is TGTGCCAGCGCCAGACAGCGAAGAAACACCATATATTTT.

CDR3 nucleotides: TGTGCCAGCAGCCCTATGGGAGGCGCGAACACTGAAGCTTTCTTT. Encoded protein: CASSPMGGANTEAFF. The genes are TRBV7-2 and TRBJ1-1; D is undetermined. Trimming left V 5 bases short and J 1 base short, with 14 bases between. CDR3 length equals 15 residues. CDR1 and CDR2 from the germline V gene are SGHTA and FQGNSA.

This clone was seen a few times. The chain combines TRBV27 with TRBJ1-1; D gene ambiguous. CDR3 size: 13 residues. The germline V gene encodes CDR1 MNHEY and CDR2 SMNVEV (reference sequence). The V end lost 5 bases, the J end lost 3 bases, and 10 bases lay between the germline ends. The CDR3 DNA is TGTGCCAGCAGTCGAAAGTCGGACACTGAAGCTTTCTTT. Its protein product is CASSRKSDTEAFF.

V is TRBV29-1 and J is TRBJ1-2; a possible D gene is TRBD1 (6 bases). Trimming stripped 6 bases from V and 4 bases from J, with 27 bases between. The germline gives CDR1 SQVTM, CDR2 ANQGSEA. The CDR3 covers 17 residues. CDR3 bases: TGCAGCGTAGAATCAGGGGCTAGTGGACAAAAGCCCTATGGCTACACCTTC. It is translated as CSVESGASGQKPYGYTF.